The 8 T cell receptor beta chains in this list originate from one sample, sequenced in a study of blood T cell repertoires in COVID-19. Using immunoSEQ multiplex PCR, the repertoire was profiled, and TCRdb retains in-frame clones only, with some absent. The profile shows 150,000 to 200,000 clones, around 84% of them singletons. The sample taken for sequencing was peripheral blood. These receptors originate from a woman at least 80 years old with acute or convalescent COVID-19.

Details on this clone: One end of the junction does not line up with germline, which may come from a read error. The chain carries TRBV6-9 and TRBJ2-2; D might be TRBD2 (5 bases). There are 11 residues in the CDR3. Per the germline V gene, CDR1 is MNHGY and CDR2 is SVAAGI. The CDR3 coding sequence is TGTGCCAGCAGTGAACACCGGGGAGCTGTTTTT. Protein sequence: CASSEHRGAVF.

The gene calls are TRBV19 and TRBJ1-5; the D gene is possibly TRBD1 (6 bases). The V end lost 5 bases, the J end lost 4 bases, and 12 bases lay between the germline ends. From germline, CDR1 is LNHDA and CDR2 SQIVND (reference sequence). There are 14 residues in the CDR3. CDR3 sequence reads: CASSPGVLNQPQHF. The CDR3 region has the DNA TGTGCCAGTAGTCCAGGGGTCCTTAATCAGCCCCAGCATTTT.

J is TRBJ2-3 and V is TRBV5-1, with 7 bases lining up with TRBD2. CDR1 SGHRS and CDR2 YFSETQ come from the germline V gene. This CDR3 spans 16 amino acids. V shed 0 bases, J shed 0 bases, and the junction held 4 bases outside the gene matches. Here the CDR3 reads CASSLGASGSTDTQYF. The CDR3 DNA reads TGCGCCAGCAGCTTGGGCGCTAGCGGTAGCACAGATACGCAGTATTTT.

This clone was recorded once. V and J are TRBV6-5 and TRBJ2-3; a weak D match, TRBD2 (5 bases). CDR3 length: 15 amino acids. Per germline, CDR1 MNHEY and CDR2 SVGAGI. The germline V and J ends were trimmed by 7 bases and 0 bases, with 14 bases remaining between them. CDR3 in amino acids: CASTPLGFSTDTQYF. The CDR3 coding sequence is TGTGCCAGCACCCCACTAGGTTTTAGCACAGATACGCAGTATTTT.

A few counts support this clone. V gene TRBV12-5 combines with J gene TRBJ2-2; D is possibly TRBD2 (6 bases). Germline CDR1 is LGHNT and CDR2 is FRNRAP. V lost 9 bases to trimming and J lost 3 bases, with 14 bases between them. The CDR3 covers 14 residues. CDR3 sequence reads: CASRRGVDTGELFF. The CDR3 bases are TGTGCTAGCCGGCGGGGAGTAGACACCGGGGAGCTGTTTTTT.

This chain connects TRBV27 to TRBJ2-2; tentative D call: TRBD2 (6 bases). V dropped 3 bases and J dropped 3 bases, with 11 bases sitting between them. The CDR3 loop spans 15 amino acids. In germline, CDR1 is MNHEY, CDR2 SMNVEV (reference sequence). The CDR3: CASSFWGEDTGELFF. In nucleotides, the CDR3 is TGTGCCAGCAGTTTTTGGGGGGAGGACACCGGGGAGCTGTTTTTT.

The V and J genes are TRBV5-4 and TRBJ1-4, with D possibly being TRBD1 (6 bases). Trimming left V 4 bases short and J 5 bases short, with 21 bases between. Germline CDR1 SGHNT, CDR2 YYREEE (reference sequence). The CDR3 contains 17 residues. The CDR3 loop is CASSTLTTGRGNEKLFF. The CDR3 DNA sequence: TGTGCCAGCAGCACGCTCACCACAGGGCGCGGGAATGAAAAACTGTTTTTT.

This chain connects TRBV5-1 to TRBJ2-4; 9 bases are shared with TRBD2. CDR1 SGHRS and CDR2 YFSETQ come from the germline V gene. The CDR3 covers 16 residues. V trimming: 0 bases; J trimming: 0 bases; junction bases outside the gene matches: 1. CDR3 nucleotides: TGCGCCAGCAGCTTGGAACTAGCGGGAGCCAAAAACATTCAGTACTTC. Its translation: CASSLELAGAKNIQYF.